A selection of T cell receptor beta chains follows, all from one sample in a study of blood T cell repertoires in COVID-19. Assay: immunoSEQ multiplex PCR; the TCRdb copy retains only in-frame clones and omits some. Of tens of thousands of clones listed, about 88% are singletons. The sequencing sample was made of peripheral blood. All receptors come from a man in his sixties with acute or convalescent COVID-19. CDR3s include the opening cysteine and the closing phenylalanine or tryptophan. A D gene is named only where the DNA matches it firmly. Clone size is not always given. Where it is, it says once, few, many or a class for expanded clones.

j_call d_call v_call clone_size cdr3_aa cdr3_nt
TRBJ1-5 . TRBV27 . CASSRITGIGNQPQHF TGTGCCAGCAGTCGAATCACAGGGATAGGCAATCAGCCCCAGCATTTT
TRBJ2-2 . TRBV25-1 few CASSDPGKGVEELFF TGTGCCAGCAGTGACCCCGGGAAGGGAGTCGAAGAGCTGTTTTTT
TRBJ2-3 TRBD1 TRBV5-1 . CASSLALTGALDTQYF TGCGCCAGCAGCTTGGCCCTGACAGGGGCCCTGGATACGCAGTATTTT
TRBJ1-1 TRBD1 TRBV6-5 once CASSYEVDRGRAFF TGTGCCAGCAGTTACGAAGTGGACAGGGGGCGAGCTTTCTTT
TRBJ2-7 . TRBV11-2 . CASSLVSEQYF TGTGCCAGCAGCTTAGTTAGCGAGCAGTACTTC
TRBJ2-7 . TRBV6-6 . CASKAGYEQYF TGTGCCAGCAAGGCGGGATACGAGCAGTACTTC
TRBJ1-1 . TRBV7-3 . CASSLTNGNTEAFF TGTGCCAGCAGCTTAACAAACGGGAACACTGAAGCTTTCTTT
TRBJ2-7 TRBD1 TRBV24-1 . CATSDSGTGAFWQYF TGTGCCACCAGTGACTCAGGGACAGGCGCATTTTGGCAGTACTTC
TRBJ1-1 TRBD1 TRBV27 . CASRDRGLNTEAFF TGTGCCAGCAGGGACAGGGGCTTGAACACTGAAGCTTTCTTT
TRBJ1-2 . TRBV7-9 . CASSYGVEAGYTF TGTGCCAGCAGCTACGGAGTGGAGGCGGGCTACACCTTC
TRBJ2-5 TRBD1 TRBV5-1 . CASSWGTAQETQYF TGCGCCAGCAGCTGGGGGACAGCCCAAGAGACCCAGTACTTC
TRBJ1-3 . TRBV25-1 . CASRDSLGNTIYF TGTGCCAGCAGGGACAGTTTAGGAAACACCATATATTTT
TRBJ1-5 TRBD1 TRBV19 . CASNRDRGTNQPQHF TGTGCCAGTAATAGGGACAGGGGCACCAATCAGCCCCAGCATTTT
TRBJ2-5 TRBD1 TRBV10-3 . CAISVGTGVLETQYF TGTGCCATCAGTGTCGGGACAGGGGTTTTAGAGACCCAGTACTTC
TRBJ2-1 . TRBV6-5 . CASHTTSYNEQFF TGTGCCAGCCACACCACATCCTACAATGAGCAGTTCTTC
TRBJ1-5 . TRBV2 . CASRLGGDGQPQHF TGTGCCAGCAGACTCGGAGGGGATGGTCAGCCCCAGCATTTT
TRBJ1-5 . TRBV9 once CASSPRESLSGPQHF TGTGCCAGCAGCCCCCGTGAGAGCCTTTCGGGGCCCCAGCATTTT
TRBJ1-4 TRBD1 TRBV6-1 . CASSEAPGYRGRGEKLFF TGTGCCAGCAGTGAAGCACCGGGATACAGGGGGAGAGGTGAAAAACTGTTTTTT
TRBJ2-1 TRBD1 TRBV7-8 . CASSPGTDPRDEQFF TGTGCCAGCAGCCCCGGGACAGACCCTCGGGATGAGCAGTTCTTC
TRBJ1-1 . TRBV6-1 . CASSEVQGLAFF TGTGCCAGCAGTGAAGTTCAGGGGCTAGCTTTCTTT
TRBJ1-1 . TRBV5-4 . CASSLSASMNTEAFF TGTGCCAGCAGCTTGTCTGCGAGTATGAACACTGAAGCTTTCTTT
TRBJ2-7 TRBD2 TRBV3-1/TRBV3-2 . CASSLGLAEKMYEQYF TGTGCCAGCAGCTTGGGACTAGCGGAAAAGATGTACGAGCAGTACTTC
TRBJ2-1 . TRBV3-1/TRBV3-2 . CASSRYDEQFF TGTGCCAGCAGTCGCTACGATGAGCAGTTCTTC
TRBJ1-3 TRBD1 TRBV5-4 once CASSGYPGTDSGNTIYF TGTGCCAGCAGCGGATACCCCGGGACAGACTCTGGAAACACCATATATTTT
TRBJ1-1 . TRBV2 . CASSLRGNTEAFF TGTGCCAGCAGCTTAAGGGGGAACACTGAAGCTTTCTTT
TRBJ2-2 . TRBV5-8 . CASSWGPNTGELFF TGTGCCAGCAGCTGGGGCCCGAACACCGGGGAGCTGTTTTTT
TRBJ2-3 TRBD1 TRBV24-1 . CATSDPDPGQGSTDTQYF TGTGCCACCAGTGATCCGGACCCGGGACAGGGGAGCACAGATACGCAGTATTTT
TRBJ2-7 . TRBV6-6 . CASRPGTIESYEQYF TGTGCCAGCAGACCCGGGACAATCGAATCCTACGAGCAGTACTTC
TRBJ1-6 . TRBV7-9 . CASSPEGSFGNSPLHF TGTGCCAGCAGCCCCGAGGGCAGTTTTGGAAATTCACCCCTCCACTTT
TRBJ1-4 . TRBV12-5 . CASGSGRPTEEVFF TGTGCTAGTGGTTCTGGACGGCCAACTGAGGAGGTGTTTTTT
TRBJ2-5 . TRBV3-1/TRBV3-2 . CASSQGASLQETQYF TGTGCCAGCAGCCAAGGGGCGTCTCTCCAAGAGACCCAGTACTTC
TRBJ2-2 . TRBV6-4 . CASSPGGGATGELFF TGTGCCAGCAGCCCGGGGGGCGGTGCTACCGGGGAGCTGTTTTTT
TRBJ1-2 TRBD1 TRBV29-1 . CSVEKDRGNGYTF TGCAGCGTTGAAAAGGACAGGGGTAATGGCTACACCTTC